Shown below are 4 T cell receptor beta chains from a single sample sequenced in a study of spatial heterogeneity in lung cancer. Stated time point: sample taken at primary tumor resection. No cell sorting; template was whole RNA from tumor, lung tissue or PBMC. TCRdb re-called the 5' RACE reads with MiXCR, one entry per CDR3 protein. The repertoire consists of over 75,000 distinct CDR3 sequences, with more than 15% occurring once and the leading ten covering 6.2%. The source was PBMCs, collected at surgery. The receptors originated from a male donor with early-stage non-small cell lung cancer.

This clonotype was picked up one time. This sequence joins TRBV29-1 and TRBJ2-7, with a weak D call TRBD2 (5 bases). The CDR3 has 15 amino acids. V lost 5 bases to trimming and J lost 2 bases, with 19 bases between them. CDR1 is SQVTM, CDR2 ANQGSEA, per germline. CDR3 nucleotide sequence: TGCAGCGTTACCTCGGGTGGAGGCTTAACCTACGAGCAGTACTTC. It codes for CSVTSGGGLTYEQYF.

The table lists this clonotype with a few counts. This chain connects TRBV6-6 to TRBJ2-3; 7 positions agree with TRBD2. J lost 1 base, V lost 4 bases, and 8 bases had no gene match. CDR1 is MNHNY and CDR2 is SVGAGI in the germline V gene (reference sequence). The CDR3 sequence is 16 residues long. The CDR3 loop is CASSFTGTKGTDTQYF. DNA for the CDR3: TGTGCCAGCAGTTTTACCGGGACTAAAGGCACAGATACGCAGTATTTT.

The V gene is TRBV3-1, the J gene TRBJ2-3; D is possibly TRBD2 (5 bases). This CDR3 has 16 amino acids. V shed 1 base and J shed 3 bases, with 14 bases lying between them. Germline V gives CDR1 LGHDT, CDR2 YNNKEL (reference sequence). In DNA, the CDR3 is TGTGCCAGCAGCCAAGGAGGGATAGCTGGGACAGATACGCAGTATTTT. It codes for CASSQGGIAGTDTQYF.

This clonotype was observed many times. J is TRBJ2-3 and V is TRBV5-6; no firm D call. Germline V gene lookup returns CDR1 SGHDT and CDR2 YYEEEE. The CDR3 spans 13 residues. V lost 4 bases, J lost 6 bases, and 12 bases lay in between. The CDR3 sequence: CASSPAGQDTQYF. CDR3 nucleotide sequence: TGTGCCAGCAGCCCCGCCGGGCAGGATACGCAGTATTTT.